The clone carrying this TCR beta chain was seen a handful of times. Profiling relied on immunoSEQ multiplex PCR, and the TCRdb table lists in-frame clones only, not all of them. The sample has some 2 million clones; about 95% are singletons. The germline V gene has CDR1 SGHDT and CDR2 YYEEEE. The CDR3 spans 17 residues. V lost 2 bases to trimming and J lost 4 bases; unmatched junction nucleotides: 12. The record originates from a study of shared clonotypes between healthy human individuals. Cells designated naive CD8 were CD45RO-negative and were positively selected for CCR7, with terminally differentiated effector memory CD45RA+ cells excluded.

The source is a man younger than 35 in good health. The chain carries TRBV5-6 and TRBJ1-5; 7 bases map to TRBD1. The sample consisted of naive CD8+ T cells sorted from blood. The CDR3 sequence is CASSFGWGQSPNQPQHF. CDR3 sequence (DNA): TGTGCCAGCAGCTTTGGCTGGGGACAGTCGCCTAATCAGCCCCAGCATTTT.